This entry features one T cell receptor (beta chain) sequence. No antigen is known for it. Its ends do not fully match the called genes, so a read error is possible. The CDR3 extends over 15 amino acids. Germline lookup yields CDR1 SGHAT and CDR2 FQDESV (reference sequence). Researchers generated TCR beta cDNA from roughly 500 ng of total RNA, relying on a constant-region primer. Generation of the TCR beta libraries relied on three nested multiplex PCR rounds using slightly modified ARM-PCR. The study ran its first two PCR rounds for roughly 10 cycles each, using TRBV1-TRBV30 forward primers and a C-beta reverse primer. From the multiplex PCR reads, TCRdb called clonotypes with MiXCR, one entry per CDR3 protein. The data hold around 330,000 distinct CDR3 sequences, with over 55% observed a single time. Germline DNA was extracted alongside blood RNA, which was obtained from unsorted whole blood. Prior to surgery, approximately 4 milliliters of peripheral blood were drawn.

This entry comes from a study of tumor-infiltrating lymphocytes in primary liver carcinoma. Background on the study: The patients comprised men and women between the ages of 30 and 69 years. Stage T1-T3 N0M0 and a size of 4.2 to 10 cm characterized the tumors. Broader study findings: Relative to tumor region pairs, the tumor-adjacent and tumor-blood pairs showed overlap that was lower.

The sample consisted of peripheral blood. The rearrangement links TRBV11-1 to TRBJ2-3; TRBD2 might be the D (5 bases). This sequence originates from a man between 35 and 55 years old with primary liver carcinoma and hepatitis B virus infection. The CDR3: CASSPLEGTTDTQNF. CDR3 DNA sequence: TGTGCCAGCAGCCCTCTCGAGGGTACCACAGATACACAGAATTTT.